A single sample is the source of the 28 T cell receptor beta chains below, sequenced in a study of identical twins. Each CDR3 protein is one row after TCRdb ran MiXCR on the 5' RACE reads. The sample records under 300,000 distinct CDR3 sequences, 12% being singletons. The sample was also reused in another study, on yellow fever vaccine responses in identical twins.

Input material: memory (CD45RO+) T cells sorted from blood. The receptor set was obtained from a woman younger than 35 in good health.

CDR3 loop: CSAPKIDRFSTDTQYF. In nucleotides, the CDR3 is TGCAGTGCTCCCAAGATAGACAGGTTTAGCACAGATACGCAGTATTTT. The genes are TRBV20-1 and TRBJ2-3; TRBD1 is a possible D gene (6 bases). The CDR3 is 16 residues long. Per the germline V gene, CDR1 is DFQATT and CDR2 is SNEGSKA (reference sequence). V lost 5 bases and J 0 bases, leaving 18 bases between the germline ends.

The chain carries TRBV6-2 or TRBV6-3 and TRBJ2-7; possibly TRBD1 for D (5 bases). Germline V CDR1 and CDR2: MNHEY, SVGEGT. The V and J ends lost 2 bases and 0 bases respectively, with 29 bases between them. CDR3 length equals 21 residues. The CDR3 is CASSYGLDRGKQKKISYEQYF. CDR3 in DNA: TGTGCCAGCAGTTACGGCCTAGATAGGGGAAAACAAAAAAAAATCTCCTACGAGCAGTACTTC.

The genes are TRBV6-1 and TRBJ1-4; D not certain. The germline V gene has CDR1 MNHNS and CDR2 SASEGT. V was shortened by 6 bases and J by 3 bases, with 17 bases between the two germline ends. This CDR3 comprises 16 residues. CDR3 loop: CASSPERRFSNEKLFF. The CDR3 nucleotides are TGTGCCAGCAGCCCCGAAAGGAGGTTCTCTAATGAAAAACTGTTTTTT.

This clonotype showed up many times. This chain connects TRBV10-3 to TRBJ2-3; TRBD2 agrees at 14 bases. J was trimmed by 4 bases and V by 4 bases; bases with no gene match: 4. The germline gives CDR1 ENHRY, CDR2 SYGVKD. CDR3 length: 16 amino acids. CDR3 protein: CAISATSGGAADTQYF. The CDR3 DNA is TGTGCCATCAGTGCGACTAGCGGGGGGGCGGCAGATACGCAGTATTTT.

The chain combines TRBV4-3 with TRBJ2-2; D may correspond to TRBD1 or TRBD2 (5 bases each). The CDR3 loop spans 15 amino acids. Trimming pared 3 bases from V and 2 bases from J, leaving 10 bases between. From germline, CDR1 is LGHNA and CDR2 YSLEER. The CDR3 DNA is TGCGCCAGCAGCCAGGGGACCCTAAACACCGGGGAGCTGTTTTTT. Its protein product is CASSQGTLNTGELFF.

This chain connects TRBV12-3 or TRBV12-4 to TRBJ2-7, with TRBD1 matching 8 bases. V dropped 4 bases and J dropped 4; count of bases not matched to a gene: 9. This CDR3 is built from 15 residues. CDR3 nucleotide sequence: TGTGCCAGCAGTTATGGTAGTCAGGGGGCTTACGAGCAGTACTTC. Protein sequence: CASSYGSQGAYEQYF.

This clonotype was seen ten or more times. The DNA of the CDR3 is TGTGCCAGCAGTTTACCAGCGGAGAACGGCTACACCTTC. The encoded protein is CASSLPAENGYTF. The rearrangement joins TRBV28 to TRBJ1-2, with D unresolved. This CDR3 is built from 13 residues. Germline CDR1 and CDR2: MDHEN and SYDVKM. The V end was cut by 2 bases, the J end by 8 bases, with 12 bases between.

This clonotype was found a few times. CDR3 sequence: CSASMDSLGGGNEQFF. The CDR3 DNA reads as TGCAGTGCCTCGATGGATTCCCTGGGAGGTGGGAATGAGCAGTTCTTC. V usage is TRBV20-1 and J usage is TRBJ2-1, with D possibly being TRBD2 (6 bases). Germline V gene sequence: CDR1 DFQATT, CDR2 SNEGSKA (reference sequence). Deletions cut 6 bases from V and 7 bases from J, with 25 bases between. CDR3 size: 16 residues.

This chain links TRBV10-3 with TRBJ2-7; 8 nucleotides agree with TRBD1. V lost 0 bases and J lost 3; bases outside the gene matches: 4. The CDR3 has 15 residues. Germline lookup yields CDR1 ENHRY and CDR2 SYGVKD. CDR3 DNA: TGTGCCATCAGTGAGTCGAGAGGACAGGGCTACGAGCAGTACTTC. It specifies CAISESRGQGYEQYF.

This clonotype occurred a few times. The chain employs TRBV3-1 and TRBJ2-1; 8 nucleotides align to TRBD1. This CDR3 contains 16 residues. CDR1 is LGHDT, CDR2 YNNKEL, per germline (reference sequence). With V trimmed by 0 bases and J by 5 bases, 6 bases remained unmatched. The CDR3 is CASSQEGGQDNNEQFF. The CDR3 bases are TGTGCCAGCAGCCAAGAAGGGGGACAGGACAACAATGAGCAGTTCTTC.

This clonotype was picked up many times. The chain links TRBV7-2 to TRBJ2-7; tentative D call: TRBD1 (5 bases). The germline CDR1 and CDR2 sequences are SGHTA and FQGNSA. The CDR3 length is 13 residues. The V gene lost 5 bases and the J gene lost 7 bases, with 15 bases spanning the gap. The CDR3 region is CASSHPTAMEQYF. CDR3 in DNA: TGTGCCAGCAGCCACCCGACAGCCATGGAGCAGTACTTC. Combining the CDR3 with reference TRBV7-2 and TRBJ2-7 gives the whole variable domain GAGVSQSPSNKVTEKGKDVELRCDPISGHTALYWYRQSLGQGLEFLIYFQGNSAPDKSGLPSDRFSAERTGGSVSTLTIQRTQQEDSAVYLCASSHPTAMEQYFGPGTRLTVT.

This clonotype has a count of ten or more. The V and J genes are TRBV14 and TRBJ2-7, with a tentative D call TRBD2 (7 bases). Germline V CDR1 and CDR2: SGHDN, FVKESK. The CDR3 has 17 residues. V was shortened by 4 bases and J by 2 bases, with 21 bases between the two germline ends. CDR3 DNA: TGTGCCAGCAGCCCGAGAGGGGGGGGACTGTTTCCCTACGAGCAGTACTTC. Its protein product is CASSPRGGGLFPYEQYF.

This clonotype came up many times. The rearrangement links TRBV7-9 to TRBJ2-2, with 9 positions matching TRBD1. CDR3 length: 15 amino acids. The J segment lost 6 bases and the V segment lost 5 bases, leaving 7 bases of the junction unmatched. CDR1 is SEHNR and CDR2 is FQNEAQ in the germline V gene (reference sequence). The CDR3 spells CASSTRDRDAGELFF. As DNA, the CDR3 is TGTGCCAGCAGCACCCGGGACAGGGACGCCGGGGAGCTGTTTTTT.

The DNA for the CDR3 is TGTGCCAGCAGTTTATCGTGGCTAGCGGGAGGTGTTGGTGCCTTCTTC. It specifies CASSLSWLAGGVGAFF. The V and J genes are TRBV27 and TRBJ2-1, with 11 bases that match TRBD2. Losses at the gene ends were 0 bases for V and 16 bases for J; bases not matched to a gene: 14. The germline V gene has CDR1 MNHEY and CDR2 SMNVEV (reference sequence). CDR3 size: 16 residues.

This rearrangement joins TRBV13 to TRBJ2-7; D uncertain. Germline CDR1 is PRHDT and CDR2 is FYEKMQ (reference sequence). CDR3 size: 13 residues. V was shortened by 0 bases and J by 7 bases, with 10 bases between the two germline ends. CDR3 nucleotides: TGTGCCAGCAGCTTAGGACGGTTTGCGGAGCAGTACTTC. Protein: CASSLGRFAEQYF.

This clonotype was recorded a few times. The chain employs TRBV7-6 and TRBJ2-2; TRBD2 matches 7 bases. CDR1 SGHVS and CDR2 FNYEAQ come from the germline V gene. This CDR3 contains 15 residues. V gave up 2 bases and J gave up 2 bases; unmatched junction bases: 2. CDR3 coding DNA: TGTGCCAGCAGCTTAAAGCGGGGAAACACCGGGGAGCTGTTTTTT. Its protein product is CASSLKRGNTGELFF.

This clonotype was observed a few times. The gene calls are TRBV4-1 and TRBJ2-1; TRBD1 matches 9 bases. The germline gives CDR1 MGHRA, CDR2 YSYEKL. The CDR3 is 15 amino acids. Unmatched junction bases numbered 8, after V lost 4 bases and J lost 7 bases. The CDR3 loop reads CASSPSPTGGNEQFF. CDR3 DNA sequence: TGCGCCAGCAGCCCCTCCCCGACAGGGGGGAATGAGCAGTTCTTC.

The genes are TRBV28 and TRBJ2-5; D tentatively fits TRBD1 or TRBD2 (5 bases each). The V gene's germline CDR1 is MDHEN and CDR2 SYDVKM. Trimming removed 7 bases from V and 5 bases from J, with 20 bases in between. There are 15 residues in the CDR3. CDR3 DNA sequence: TGTGCCAGCACCCAAAGTCGGGTAGGGGACGAGACCCAGTACTTC. The encoded protein is CASTQSRVGDETQYF.

This clonotype came up many times. The rearrangement links TRBV7-6 to TRBJ2-2; TRBD2 agrees at 7 bases. The V and J ends lost 5 bases and 7 bases, in that order; junction bases with no gene match: 4. The CDR3 is 13 residues long. The V gene's germline CDR1 is SGHVS and CDR2 FNYEAQ. CDR3 amino acids: CASSPWTSGELFF. CDR3 sequence (DNA): TGTGCCAGCAGCCCTTGGACTAGCGGGGAGCTGTTTTTT. Combining the CDR3 with reference TRBV7-6 and TRBJ2-2 gives the whole variable domain GAGVSQSPRYKVTKRGQDVALRCDPISGHVSLYWYRQALGQGPEFLTYFNYEAQQDKSGLPNDRFSAERPEGSISTLTIQRTEQRDSAMYRCASSPWTSGELFFGEGSRLTVL.

The chain has TRBV9 and TRBJ2-5, with 8 nucleotides matching TRBD2. Germline V CDR1 and CDR2: SGDLS, YYNGEE. V gave up 4 bases and J gave up 2 bases; unmatched junction bases: 13. This CDR3 is 17 amino acids long. The CDR3 loop is CASSLSILAEGQETQYF. The CDR3 DNA reads TGTGCCAGCAGCTTATCTATACTAGCGGAGGGTCAAGAGACCCAGTACTTC.

This clonotype was observed a handful of times. J is TRBJ1-1 and V is TRBV28; D unresolved. CDR3 length: 13 amino acids. Germline assignment: CDR1 MDHEN and CDR2 SYDVKM. V shed 6 bases and J shed 0 bases, with 8 bases lying between them. This chain's CDR3 is CASRGAMNTEAFF. The CDR3 bases are TGTGCCAGCAGGGGCGCCATGAACACTGAAGCTTTCTTT.

The J gene is TRBJ1-2, the V gene TRBV5-4, with a possible D match to TRBD1 (5 bases). Between the trimmed V and J ends, which lost 0 bases and 7 bases, there was a span of 10 bases. This CDR3 is 13 amino acids long. CDR1 is SGHNT, CDR2 YYREEE, per germline (reference sequence). The CDR3 nucleotides are TGTGCCAGCAGCTTGGAGCCGGGGCTTGGCTACACCTTC. Protein: CASSLEPGLGYTF.

This clonotype was observed a few times. J is TRBJ1-1 and V is TRBV28; D is possibly TRBD1 (5 bases). The CDR3 covers 12 residues. Germline V gives CDR1 MDHEN, CDR2 SYDVKM. Trimming took 7 bases from V and 5 from J, leaving 11 bases between them. DNA of the CDR3: TGTGCCAGCACTCTCTGGGGGACTGAAGCTTTCTTT. It yields the protein CASTLWGTEAFF.

This sequence joins TRBV6-1 and TRBJ2-5; D gene ambiguous. V was trimmed by 7 bases and J by 4 bases, leaving 13 bases between them. The CDR3 extends over 13 amino acids. Germline values: CDR1 MNHNS, CDR2 SASEGT. The CDR3 bases are TGTGCCAGCACTCGGGTGGAAGGAGAGACCCAGTACTTC. Translated, it gives CASTRVEGETQYF.

This clonotype has a handful of counts. The CDR3 spells CASSFTGTASTDTQYF. In nucleotides, the CDR3 is TGTGCCAGCTCATTCACCGGGACGGCTAGCACAGATACGCAGTATTTT. The rearrangement links TRBV18 to TRBJ2-3; tentatively, D is TRBD1 or TRBD2 (5 bases each). Trimming removed 5 bases at V and 0 bases at J, with 15 bases between. The CDR3 totals 16 residues. CDR1 is KGHSH, CDR2 LQKENI, per germline.

V gene TRBV12-3 or TRBV12-4 combines with J gene TRBJ2-7; TRBD1 agrees at 7 bases. CDR3 length: 16 amino acids. Losses at the gene ends were 6 bases for V and 2 bases for J; bases not matched to a gene: 13. The CDR3 reads CASSPQDRVSAYEQYF. DNA of the CDR3: TGTGCCAGCAGCCCCCAAGACAGGGTTTCGGCCTACGAGCAGTACTTC.

This clonotype was counted ten times or more. The chain is built from TRBV2 and TRBJ2-1; 11 positions agree with TRBD2. J lost 4 bases, V lost 7 bases, and 6 bases had no gene match. The germline V gene encodes CDR1 SNHLY and CDR2 FYNNEI. The CDR3 has 15 amino acids. Here the CDR3 DNA reads TGTGCCAGCACCCAGGGACTAGCGGAATACAATGAGCAGTTCTTC. This encodes CASTQGLAEYNEQFF.

In this sample, this clonotype turned up a few times. The chain combines TRBV12-3 or TRBV12-4 with TRBJ2-2, with 10 bases matching TRBD1. CDR3 length: 16 residues. V gave up 2 bases and J gave up 7 bases; unmatched junction bases: 7. CDR3 nucleotides: TGTGCCAGCAGTTTAACACGACAGGGGGCGGGCGGGGAGCTGTTTTTT. Amino acid sequence: CASSLTRQGAGGELFF.